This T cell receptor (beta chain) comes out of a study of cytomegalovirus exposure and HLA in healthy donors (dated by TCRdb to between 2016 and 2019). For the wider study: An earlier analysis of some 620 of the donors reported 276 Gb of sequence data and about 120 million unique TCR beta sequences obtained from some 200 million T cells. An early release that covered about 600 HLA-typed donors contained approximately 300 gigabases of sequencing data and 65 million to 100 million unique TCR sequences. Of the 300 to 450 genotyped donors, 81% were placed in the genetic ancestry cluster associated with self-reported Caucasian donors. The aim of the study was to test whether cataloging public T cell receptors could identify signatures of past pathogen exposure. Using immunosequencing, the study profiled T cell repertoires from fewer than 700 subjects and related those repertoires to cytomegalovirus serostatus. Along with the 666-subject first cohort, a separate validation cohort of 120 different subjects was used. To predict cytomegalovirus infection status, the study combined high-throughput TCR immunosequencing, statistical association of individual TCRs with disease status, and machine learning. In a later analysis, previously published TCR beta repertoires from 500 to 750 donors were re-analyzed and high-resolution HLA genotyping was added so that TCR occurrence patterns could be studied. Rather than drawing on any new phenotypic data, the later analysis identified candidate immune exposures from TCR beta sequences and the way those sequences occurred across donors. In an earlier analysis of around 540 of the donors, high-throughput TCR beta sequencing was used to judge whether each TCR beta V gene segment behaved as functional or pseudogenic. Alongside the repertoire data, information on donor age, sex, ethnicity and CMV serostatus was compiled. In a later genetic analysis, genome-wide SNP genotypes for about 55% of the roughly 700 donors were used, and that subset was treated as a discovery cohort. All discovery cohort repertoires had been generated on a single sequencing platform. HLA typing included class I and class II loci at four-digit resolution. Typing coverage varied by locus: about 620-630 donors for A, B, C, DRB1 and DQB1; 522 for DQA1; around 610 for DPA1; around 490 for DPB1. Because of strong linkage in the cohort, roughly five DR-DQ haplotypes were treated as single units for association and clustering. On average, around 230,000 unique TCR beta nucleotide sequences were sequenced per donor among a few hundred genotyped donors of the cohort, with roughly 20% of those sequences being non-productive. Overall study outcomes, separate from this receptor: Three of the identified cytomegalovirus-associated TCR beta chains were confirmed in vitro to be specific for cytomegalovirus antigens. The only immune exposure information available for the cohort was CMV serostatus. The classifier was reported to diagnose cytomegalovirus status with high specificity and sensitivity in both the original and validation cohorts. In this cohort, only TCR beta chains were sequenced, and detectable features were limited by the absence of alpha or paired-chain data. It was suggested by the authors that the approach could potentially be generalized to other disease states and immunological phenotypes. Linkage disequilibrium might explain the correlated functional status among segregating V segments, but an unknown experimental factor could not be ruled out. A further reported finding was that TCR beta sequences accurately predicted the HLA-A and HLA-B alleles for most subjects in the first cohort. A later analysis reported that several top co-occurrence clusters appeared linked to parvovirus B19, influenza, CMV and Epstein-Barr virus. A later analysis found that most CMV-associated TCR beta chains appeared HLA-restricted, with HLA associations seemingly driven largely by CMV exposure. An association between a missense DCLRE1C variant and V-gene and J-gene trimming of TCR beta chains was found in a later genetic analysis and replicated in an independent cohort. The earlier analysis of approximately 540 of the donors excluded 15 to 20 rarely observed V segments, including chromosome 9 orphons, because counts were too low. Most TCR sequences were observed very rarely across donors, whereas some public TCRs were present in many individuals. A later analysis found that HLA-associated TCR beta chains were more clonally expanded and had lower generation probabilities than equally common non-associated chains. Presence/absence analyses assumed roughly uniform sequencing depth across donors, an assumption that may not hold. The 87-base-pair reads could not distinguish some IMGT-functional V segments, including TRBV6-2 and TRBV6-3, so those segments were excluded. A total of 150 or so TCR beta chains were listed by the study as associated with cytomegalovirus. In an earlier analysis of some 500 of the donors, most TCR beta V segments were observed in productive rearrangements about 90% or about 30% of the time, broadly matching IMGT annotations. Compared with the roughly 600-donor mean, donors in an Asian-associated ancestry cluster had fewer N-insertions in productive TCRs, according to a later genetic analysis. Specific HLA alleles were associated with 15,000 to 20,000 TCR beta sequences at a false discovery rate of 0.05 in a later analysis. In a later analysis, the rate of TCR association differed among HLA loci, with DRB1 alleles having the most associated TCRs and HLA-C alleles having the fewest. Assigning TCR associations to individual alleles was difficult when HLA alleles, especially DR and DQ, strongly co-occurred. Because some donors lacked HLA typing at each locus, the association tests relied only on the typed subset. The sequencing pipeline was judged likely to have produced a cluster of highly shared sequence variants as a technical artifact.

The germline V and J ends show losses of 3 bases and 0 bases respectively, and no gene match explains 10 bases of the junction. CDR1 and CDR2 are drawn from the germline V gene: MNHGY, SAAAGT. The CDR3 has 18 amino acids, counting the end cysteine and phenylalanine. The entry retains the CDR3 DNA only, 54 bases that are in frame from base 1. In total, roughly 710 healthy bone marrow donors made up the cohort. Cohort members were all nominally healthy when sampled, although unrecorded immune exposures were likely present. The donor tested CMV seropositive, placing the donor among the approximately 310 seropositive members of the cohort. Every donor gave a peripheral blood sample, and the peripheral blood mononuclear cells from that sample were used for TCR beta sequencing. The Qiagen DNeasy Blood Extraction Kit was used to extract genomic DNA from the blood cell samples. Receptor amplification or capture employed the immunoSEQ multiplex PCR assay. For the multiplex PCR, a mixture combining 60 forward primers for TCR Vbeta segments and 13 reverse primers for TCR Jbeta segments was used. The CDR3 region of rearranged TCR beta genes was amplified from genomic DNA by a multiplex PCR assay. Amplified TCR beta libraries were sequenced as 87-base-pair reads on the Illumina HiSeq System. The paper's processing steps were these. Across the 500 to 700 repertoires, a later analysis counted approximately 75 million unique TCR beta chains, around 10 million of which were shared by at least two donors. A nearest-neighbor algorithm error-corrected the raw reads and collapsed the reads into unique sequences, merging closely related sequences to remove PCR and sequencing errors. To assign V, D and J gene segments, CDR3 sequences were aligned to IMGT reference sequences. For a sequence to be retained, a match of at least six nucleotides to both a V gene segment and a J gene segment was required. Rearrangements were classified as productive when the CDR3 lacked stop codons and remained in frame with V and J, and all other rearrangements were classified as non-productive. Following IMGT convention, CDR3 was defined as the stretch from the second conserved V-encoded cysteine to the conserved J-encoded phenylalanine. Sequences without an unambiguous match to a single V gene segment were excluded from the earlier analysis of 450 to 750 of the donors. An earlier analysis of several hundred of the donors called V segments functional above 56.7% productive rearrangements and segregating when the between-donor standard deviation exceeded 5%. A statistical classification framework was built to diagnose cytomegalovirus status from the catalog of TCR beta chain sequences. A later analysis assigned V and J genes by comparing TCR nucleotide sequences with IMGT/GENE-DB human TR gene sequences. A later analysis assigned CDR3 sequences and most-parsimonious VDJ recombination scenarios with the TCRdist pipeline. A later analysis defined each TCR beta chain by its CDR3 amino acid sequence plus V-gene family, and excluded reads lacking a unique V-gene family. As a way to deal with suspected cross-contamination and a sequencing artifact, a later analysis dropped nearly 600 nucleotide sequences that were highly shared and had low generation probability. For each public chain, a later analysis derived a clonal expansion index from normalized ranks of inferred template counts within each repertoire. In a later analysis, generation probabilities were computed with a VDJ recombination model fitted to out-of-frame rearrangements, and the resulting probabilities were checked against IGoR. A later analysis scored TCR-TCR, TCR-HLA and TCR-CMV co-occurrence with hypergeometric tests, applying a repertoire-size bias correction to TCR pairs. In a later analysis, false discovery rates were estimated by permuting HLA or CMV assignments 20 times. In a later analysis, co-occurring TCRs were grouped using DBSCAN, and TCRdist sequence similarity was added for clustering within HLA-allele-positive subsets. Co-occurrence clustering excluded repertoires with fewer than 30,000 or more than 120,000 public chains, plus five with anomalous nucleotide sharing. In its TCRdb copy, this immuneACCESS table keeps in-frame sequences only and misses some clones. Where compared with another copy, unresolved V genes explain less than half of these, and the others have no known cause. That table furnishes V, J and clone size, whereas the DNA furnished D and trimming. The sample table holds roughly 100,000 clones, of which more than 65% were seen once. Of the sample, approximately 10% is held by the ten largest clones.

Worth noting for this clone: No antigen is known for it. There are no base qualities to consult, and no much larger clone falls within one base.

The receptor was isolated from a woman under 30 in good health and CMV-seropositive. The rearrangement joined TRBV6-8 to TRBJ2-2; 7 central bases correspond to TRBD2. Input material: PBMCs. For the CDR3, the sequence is CASSYGVGAGTNTGELFF. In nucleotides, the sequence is TGTGCCAGCAGTTATGGGGTAGGAGCGGGGACGAACACCGGGGAGCTGTTTTTT.